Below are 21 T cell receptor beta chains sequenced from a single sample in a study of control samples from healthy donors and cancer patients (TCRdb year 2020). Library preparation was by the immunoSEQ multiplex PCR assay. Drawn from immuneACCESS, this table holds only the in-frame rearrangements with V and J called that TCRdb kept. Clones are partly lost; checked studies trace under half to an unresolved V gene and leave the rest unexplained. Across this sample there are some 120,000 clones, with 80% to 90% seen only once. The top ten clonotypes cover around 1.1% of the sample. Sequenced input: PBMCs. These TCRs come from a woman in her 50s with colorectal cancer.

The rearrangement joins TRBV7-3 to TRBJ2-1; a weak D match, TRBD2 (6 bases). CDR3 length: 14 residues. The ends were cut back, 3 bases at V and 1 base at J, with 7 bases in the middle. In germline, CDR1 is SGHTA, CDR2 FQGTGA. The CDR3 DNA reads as TGTGCCAGCAGCTTCAGCGGGTCCTACAATGAGCAGTTCTTC. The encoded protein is CASSFSGSYNEQFF. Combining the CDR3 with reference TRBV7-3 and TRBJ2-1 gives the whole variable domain GAGVSQTPSNKVTEKGKYVELRCDPISGHTALYWYRQSLGQGPEFLIYFQGTGAADDSGLPNDRFFAVRPEGSVSTLKIQRTERGDSAVYLCASSFSGSYNEQFFGPGTRLTVL.

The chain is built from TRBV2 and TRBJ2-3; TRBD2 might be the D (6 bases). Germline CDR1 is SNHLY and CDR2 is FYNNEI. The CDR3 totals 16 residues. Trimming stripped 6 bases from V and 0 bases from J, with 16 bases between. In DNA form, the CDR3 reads TGTGCCAGCAGACACCAAGCAGGGACTAGCACAGATACGCAGTATTTT. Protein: CASRHQAGTSTDTQYF.

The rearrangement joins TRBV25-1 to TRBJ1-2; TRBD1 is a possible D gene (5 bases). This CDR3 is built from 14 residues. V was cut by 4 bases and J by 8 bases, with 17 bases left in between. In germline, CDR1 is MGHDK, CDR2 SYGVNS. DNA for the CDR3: TGTGCCAGCAGTGGACGGGGGGGTTCTAGCGGCTACACCTTC. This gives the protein CASSGRGGSSGYTF.

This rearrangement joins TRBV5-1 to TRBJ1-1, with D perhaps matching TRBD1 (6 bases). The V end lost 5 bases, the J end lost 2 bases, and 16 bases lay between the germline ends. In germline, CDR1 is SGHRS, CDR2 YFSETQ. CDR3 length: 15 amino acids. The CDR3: CASRQGRQGNTEAFF. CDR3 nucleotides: TGCGCCAGCAGACAGGGTAGGCAGGGAAACACTGAAGCTTTCTTT. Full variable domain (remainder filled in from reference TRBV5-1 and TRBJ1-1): KAGVTQTPRYLIKTRGQQVTLSCSPISGHRSVSWYQQTPGQGLQFLFEYFSETQRNKGNFPGRFSGRQFSNSRSEMNVSTLELGDSALYLCASRQGRQGNTEAFFGQGTRLTVV.

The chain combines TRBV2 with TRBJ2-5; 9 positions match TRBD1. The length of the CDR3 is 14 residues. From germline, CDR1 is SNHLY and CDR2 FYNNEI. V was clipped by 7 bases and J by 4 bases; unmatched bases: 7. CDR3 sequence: CASNKQGAGETQYF. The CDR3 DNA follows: TGTGCCAGCAACAAACAGGGGGCCGGAGAGACCCAGTACTTC.

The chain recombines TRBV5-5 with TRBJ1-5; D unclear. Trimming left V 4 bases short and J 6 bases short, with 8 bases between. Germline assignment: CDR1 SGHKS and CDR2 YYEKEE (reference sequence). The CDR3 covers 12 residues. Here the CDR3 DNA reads TGTGCCAGCAGCCAAGAGGGTCAGCCCCAGCATTTT. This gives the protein CASSQEGQPQHF.

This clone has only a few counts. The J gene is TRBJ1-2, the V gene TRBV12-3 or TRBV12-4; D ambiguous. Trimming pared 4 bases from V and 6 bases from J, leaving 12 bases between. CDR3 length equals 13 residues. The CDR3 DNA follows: TGTGCCAGCAGTTACACCTTTAAGGATGGCTACACCTTC. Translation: CASSYTFKDGYTF.

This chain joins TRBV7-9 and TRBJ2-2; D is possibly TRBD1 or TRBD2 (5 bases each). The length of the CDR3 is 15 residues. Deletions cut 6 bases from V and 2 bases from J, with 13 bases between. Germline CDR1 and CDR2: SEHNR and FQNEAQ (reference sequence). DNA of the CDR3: TGTGCCAGCAGAAAACAGGAGGCTAACACCGGGGAGCTGTTTTTT. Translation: CASRKQEANTGELFF.

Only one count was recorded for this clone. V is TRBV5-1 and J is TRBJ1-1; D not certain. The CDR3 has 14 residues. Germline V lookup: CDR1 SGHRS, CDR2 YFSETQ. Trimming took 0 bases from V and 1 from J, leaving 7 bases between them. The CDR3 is CASSLALGNTEAFF. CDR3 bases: TGCGCCAGCAGCTTGGCCTTGGGGAACACTGAAGCTTTCTTT. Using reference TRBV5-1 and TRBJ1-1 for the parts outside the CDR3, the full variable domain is KAGVTQTPRYLIKTRGQQVTLSCSPISGHRSVSWYQQTPGQGLQFLFEYFSETQRNKGNFPGRFSGRQFSNSRSEMNVSTLELGDSALYLCASSLALGNTEAFFGQGTRLTVV.

Here the CDR3 reads CASSQDRGAGTGGHEQYF. Here the CDR3 DNA reads TGTGCCAGCAGCCAAGATCGGGGGGCGGGGACAGGGGGCCACGAGCAGTACTTC. The genes are TRBV4-2 and TRBJ2-7; 12 nucleotides line up with TRBD1. The germline V gene encodes CDR1 LGHNA and CDR2 YNFKEQ. V was pared by 0 bases and J by 5 bases, with 11 bases of the junction left unmatched. The CDR3 has 18 amino acids.

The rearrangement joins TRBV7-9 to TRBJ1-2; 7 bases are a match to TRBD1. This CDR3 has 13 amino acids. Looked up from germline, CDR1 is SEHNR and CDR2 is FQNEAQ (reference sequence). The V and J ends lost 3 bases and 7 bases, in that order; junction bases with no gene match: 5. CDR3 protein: CASSFQGDGGYTF. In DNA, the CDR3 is TGTGCCAGCAGCTTCCAGGGGGACGGTGGCTACACCTTC.

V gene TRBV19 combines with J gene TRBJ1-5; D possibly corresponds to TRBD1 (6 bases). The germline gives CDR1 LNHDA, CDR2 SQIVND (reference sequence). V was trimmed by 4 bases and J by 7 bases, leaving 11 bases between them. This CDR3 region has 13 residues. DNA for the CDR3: TGTGCCAGTAGTACGGGGGCGAAACAGCCCCAGCATTTT. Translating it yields CASSTGAKQPQHF.

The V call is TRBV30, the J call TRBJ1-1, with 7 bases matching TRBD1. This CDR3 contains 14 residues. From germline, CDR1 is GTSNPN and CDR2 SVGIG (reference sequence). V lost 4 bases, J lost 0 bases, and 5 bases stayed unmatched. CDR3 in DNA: TGTGCCTGGACCCGGGACAGAGTGAACACTGAAGCTTTCTTT. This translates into CAWTRDRVNTEAFF.

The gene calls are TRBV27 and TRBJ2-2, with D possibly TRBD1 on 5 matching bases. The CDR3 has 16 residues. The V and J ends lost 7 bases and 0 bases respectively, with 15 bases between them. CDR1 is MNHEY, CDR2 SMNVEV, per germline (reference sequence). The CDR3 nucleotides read TGTGCCAGCAAACGCCTCCAGGGAACGAACACCGGGGAGCTGTTTTTT. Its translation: CASKRLQGTNTGELFF.

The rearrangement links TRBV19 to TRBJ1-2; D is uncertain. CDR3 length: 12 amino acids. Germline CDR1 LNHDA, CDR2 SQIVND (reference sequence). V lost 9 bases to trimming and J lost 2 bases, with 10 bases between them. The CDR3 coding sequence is TGTGCCAGCACGGGAGGCAACTATGGCTACACCTTC. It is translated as CASTGGNYGYTF. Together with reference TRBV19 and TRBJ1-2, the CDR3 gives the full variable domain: DGGITQSPKYLFRKEGQNVTLSCEQNLNHDAMYWYRQDPGQGLRLIYYSQIVNDFQKGDIAEGYSVSREKKESFPLTVTSAQKNPTAFYLCASTGGNYGYTFGSGTRLTVV.

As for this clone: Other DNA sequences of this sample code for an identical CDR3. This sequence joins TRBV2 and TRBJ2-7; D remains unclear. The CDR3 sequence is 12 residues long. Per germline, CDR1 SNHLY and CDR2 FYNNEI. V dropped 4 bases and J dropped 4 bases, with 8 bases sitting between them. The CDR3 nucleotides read TGTGCCAGCAGTGTAGGTGGTTACGAGCAGTACTTC. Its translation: CASSVGGYEQYF.

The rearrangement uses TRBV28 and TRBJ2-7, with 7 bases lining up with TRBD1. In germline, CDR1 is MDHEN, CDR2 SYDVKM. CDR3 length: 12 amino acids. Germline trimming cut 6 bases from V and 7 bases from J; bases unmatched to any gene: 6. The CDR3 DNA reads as TGTGCCAGCAGGTCCTACAGGGGTGAGCAGTACTTC. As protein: CASRSYRGEQYF.

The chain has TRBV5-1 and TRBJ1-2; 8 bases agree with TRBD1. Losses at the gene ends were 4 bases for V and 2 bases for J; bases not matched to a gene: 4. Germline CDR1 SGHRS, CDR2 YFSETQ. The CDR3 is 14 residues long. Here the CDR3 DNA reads TGCGCCAGCAGCACGCGGACAGGGAACTATGGCTACACCTTC. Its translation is CASSTRTGNYGYTF.

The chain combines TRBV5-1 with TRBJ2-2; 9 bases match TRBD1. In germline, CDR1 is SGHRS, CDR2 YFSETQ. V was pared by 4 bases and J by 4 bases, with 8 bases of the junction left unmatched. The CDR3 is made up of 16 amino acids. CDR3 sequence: CASSRDRAATTGELFF. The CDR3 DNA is TGCGCCAGCAGCAGGGACAGGGCGGCAACCACCGGGGAGCTGTTTTTT.

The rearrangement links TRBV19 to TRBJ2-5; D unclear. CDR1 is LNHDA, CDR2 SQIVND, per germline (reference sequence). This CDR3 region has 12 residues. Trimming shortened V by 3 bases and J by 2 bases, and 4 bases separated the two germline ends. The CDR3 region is CASSMLQETQYF. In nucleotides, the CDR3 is TGTGCCAGTAGTATGTTACAAGAGACCCAGTACTTC.

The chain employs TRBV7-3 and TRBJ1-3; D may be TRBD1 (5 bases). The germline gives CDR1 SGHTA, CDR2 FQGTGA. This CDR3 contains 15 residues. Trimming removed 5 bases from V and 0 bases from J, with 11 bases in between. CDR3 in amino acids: CASSLVGDSGNTIYF. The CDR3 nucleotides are TGTGCCAGCAGCCTGGTGGGGGACTCTGGAAACACCATATATTTT. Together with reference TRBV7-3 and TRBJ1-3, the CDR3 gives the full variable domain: GAGVSQTPSNKVTEKGKYVELRCDPISGHTALYWYRQSLGQGPEFLIYFQGTGAADDSGLPNDRFFAVRPEGSVSTLKIQRTERGDSAVYLCASSLVGDSGNTIYFGEGSWLTVV.